Following are 22 T cell receptor beta chains from one sample sequenced in a study of beta chain features in type 1 diabetes. Study-wide results and caveats: People with Type 1 diabetes carried modestly yet significantly shorter TCRB CDR3s in all four CD4+ subsets.

Their recognized antigens are unknown. All of the isolated RNA was reverse transcribed, so expressed TCRB transcripts were sequenced. This table comes from immunoSEQ multiplex PCR, and its TCRdb copy is limited to in-frame clones, with some not included. Among more than 300,000 clones listed, 9.5% to 10% were seen once. The sequencing input was central memory CD4+ T cells from blood. Receptors were obtained from a man under 40 with type 1 diabetes.

This clone was picked up a small number of times. Other DNA sequences in the sample encode the same CDR3. The chain has TRBV5-4 and TRBJ2-1; D not resolved. V was pared by 1 base and J by 1 base, with 0 bases between. In germline, CDR1 is SGHNT, CDR2 YYREEE (reference sequence). The CDR3 contains 12 residues. The CDR3 sequence: CASSLSYNEQFF. CDR3 nucleotide sequence: TGTGCCAGCAGCTTGTCCTACAATGAGCAGTTCTTC.

This chain joins TRBV30 and TRBJ2-1; no clear D gene. CDR3 length: 15 residues. The germline V and J ends were trimmed by 3 bases and 4 bases, with 16 bases remaining between them. Germline loops: CDR1 GTSNPN, CDR2 SVGIG (reference sequence). CDR3 loop: CAWSLSGLPYNEQFF. The CDR3 DNA is TGTGCCTGGAGCCTCTCCGGGTTACCGTACAATGAGCAGTTCTTC.

This chain uses TRBV7-2 with TRBJ1-4, with 10 bases fitting TRBD1. Per the germline V gene, CDR1 is SGHTA and CDR2 is FQGNSA. The J segment lost 5 bases and the V segment lost 0 bases, leaving 3 bases of the junction unmatched. This CDR3 spans 16 amino acids. CDR3 DNA: TGTGCCAGCAGCTTAGCGACAGGGGGCGCGAATGAAAAACTGTTTTTT. Amino acids: CASSLATGGANEKLFF.

There are a few counts of this clone. The rearrangement uses TRBV7-3 and TRBJ1-4, with 9 positions matching TRBD1. After removal of 3 bases from V and 3 bases from J, the junction contained 2 bases not matched to a gene. The CDR3 sequence is 15 residues long. Germline CDR1 reads SGHTA; CDR2 reads FQGTGA. CDR3 bases: TGTGCCAGCAGCTTCGGGACAGGGCCTAATGAAAAACTGTTTTTT. Translation gives CASSFGTGPNEKLFF.

Many counts were recorded for this clone. The chain joins TRBV4-3 to TRBJ2-7; 10 nucleotides align to TRBD2. The CDR3 is made up of 15 amino acids. The trim removed 0 bases at V and 3 bases at J, leaving 2 bases unmatched. The germline gives CDR1 LGHNA, CDR2 YSLEER. CDR3 DNA: TGCGCCAGCAGCCAAGATAGACTAGCGGGCTACGAGCAGTACTTC. Translating it yields CASSQDRLAGYEQYF.

CDR3 nucleotide sequence: TGTGCCGGTAGGGACCGAGTCACAGATACGCAGTATTTT. Its protein is CAGRDRVTDTQYF. J is TRBJ2-3 and V is TRBV6-1, with D perhaps TRBD1 or TRBD2 (5 bases each). The CDR3 length is 13 residues. Germline CDR1 is MNHNS and CDR2 is SASEGT. V was shortened by 11 bases and J by 2 bases, with 14 bases between the two germline ends.

This clone occurred a few times. The chain links TRBV7-6 to TRBJ2-1, with D perhaps TRBD2 (5 bases). This CDR3 has 12 residues. Germline values: CDR1 SGHVS, CDR2 FNYEAQ. Trimming removed 7 bases at V and 10 bases at J, with 14 bases between. CDR3 nucleotide sequence: TGTGCCAGCAACGAATACAGAGGGGAGCAGTTCTTC. It translates to CASNEYRGEQFF.

This clone was picked up a small number of times. V usage is TRBV5-1 and J usage is TRBJ2-5, with 7 positions matching TRBD2. The CDR3 totals 15 residues. J was trimmed by 1 base and V by 4 bases; bases with no gene match: 7. In germline, CDR1 is SGHRS, CDR2 YFSETQ. CDR3 sequence (DNA): TGCGCCAGCAGCGGGGGGACTAACCTCCAAGAGACCCAGTACTTC. Protein product: CASSGGTNLQETQYF.

This clone was seen only a few times. V gene TRBV29-1 combines with J gene TRBJ2-7; maybe TRBD2 (5 bases). The V and J ends lost 1 base and 3 bases respectively, with 7 bases between them. The germline gives CDR1 SQVTM, CDR2 ANQGSEA. The CDR3 is made up of 12 amino acids. The CDR3 spells CSVEGRGYEQYF. The DNA for the CDR3 is TGCAGCGTTGAAGGCCGGGGCTACGAGCAGTACTTC.

This clone was observed many times. V is TRBV2 and J is TRBJ2-5; D gene ambiguous. Germline CDR1 reads SNHLY; CDR2 reads FYNNEI. Trimming cost V 3 bases and J 2 bases, with 7 bases left between them. The CDR3 has 13 amino acids. CDR3 coding DNA: TGTGCCAGCAGTGAGTGGCGGCAAGAGACCCAGTACTTC. Amino acid sequence: CASSEWRQETQYF.

This chain links TRBV18 with TRBJ1-2, with D hard to call. This CDR3 contains 13 residues. V was cut by 2 bases and J by 2 bases, with 6 bases left in between. The V gene's germline CDR1 is KGHSH and CDR2 LQKENI. The CDR3 is CASSPDYNYGYTF. DNA for the CDR3: TGTGCCAGCTCACCAGATTACAACTATGGCTACACCTTC.

V gene TRBV6-6 combines with J gene TRBJ2-7; D is ambiguous. CDR3 length: 13 residues. Germline V gives CDR1 MNHNY, CDR2 SVGAGI (reference sequence). Trimming stripped 10 bases from V and 0 bases from J, with 13 bases between. In DNA form, the CDR3 reads TGTGCCACCGAAAGGTTAAGCTCCTACGAGCAGTACTTC. Translation: CATERLSSYEQYF.

The genes are TRBV15 and TRBJ2-3; 8 bases fit TRBD2. Trimming cost V 6 bases and J 3 bases; bases outside gene matches: 11. The CDR3 is 16 amino acids. CDR1 and CDR2 (germline): LNHNV, YYDKDF (reference sequence). The CDR3: CATSTESGSGTDTQYF. In nucleotides, the CDR3 is TGTGCCACCAGTACCGAAAGCGGGAGTGGGACAGATACGCAGTATTTT.

This clone was counted at least ten times. The identical CDR3 is also encoded by other nucleotide sequences in the sample. CDR3 region: CASSLQGAYEQYF. In nucleotides, the CDR3 is TGTGCCAGCAGCTTACAGGGGGCCTACGAGCAGTACTTC. This chain links TRBV7-2 with TRBJ2-7; 7 nucleotides line up with TRBD1. The V segment lost 2 bases and the J segment 2 bases; nucleotides outside the gene matches: 0. This CDR3 has 13 amino acids. Germline CDR1 reads SGHTA; CDR2 reads FQGNSA.

The chain is built from TRBV18 and TRBJ2-7; tentatively, D is TRBD1 or TRBD2 (5 bases each). This CDR3 is 14 amino acids long. Trimming shortened V by 3 bases and J by 7 bases, and 16 bases separated the two germline ends. In germline, CDR1 is KGHSH, CDR2 LQKENI. The CDR3: CASSPGTVVREQYF. The CDR3 DNA is TGTGCCAGCTCACCGGGGACGGTGGTCAGGGAGCAGTACTTC.

This clone came up many times. The chain links TRBV5-1 to TRBJ2-4; 8 bases align to TRBD1. The CDR3 length is 14 residues. V was pared by 3 bases and J by 8 bases, with 7 bases of the junction left unmatched. Germline V gene lookup returns CDR1 SGHRS and CDR2 YFSETQ. The CDR3 region has the DNA TGCGCCAGCAGCTCGGACAGGGACGGGGACATTCAGTACTTC. Protein sequence: CASSSDRDGDIQYF.

DNA of the CDR3: TGTGCCAGCAACGCCGGGACTAGCGGTTACAATGAGCAGTTCTTC. The encoded protein is CASNAGTSGYNEQFF. The chain uses TRBV6-1 and TRBJ2-1; 11 nucleotides line up with TRBD2. This CDR3 has 15 amino acids. The V segment lost 7 bases and the J segment 4 bases; nucleotides outside the gene matches: 6. CDR1 MNHNS and CDR2 SASEGT come from the germline V gene.

This clone was observed many times. The chain recombines TRBV27 with TRBJ1-5; tentatively, D is TRBD1 (6 bases). V was cut by 6 bases and J by 7 bases, with 13 bases left in between. The CDR3 sequence is 13 residues long. Germline-derived CDR1 and CDR2 are MNHEY and SMNVEV (reference sequence). DNA of the CDR3: TGTGCCAGCAGCGAACAGGGTCGGCAGCCCCAGCATTTT. The encoded protein is CASSEQGRQPQHF.

This clone turned up a few times. The rearrangement joins TRBV7-2 to TRBJ2-7; 7 bases map to TRBD2. Germline assignment: CDR1 SGHTA and CDR2 FQGNSA. The CDR3 is 14 residues long. The V and J ends lost 2 bases and 6 bases, in that order; junction bases with no gene match: 7. CDR3 amino acids: CASSLRGRGPEQYF. CDR3 bases: TGTGCCAGCAGCTTACGCGGGAGAGGTCCCGAGCAGTACTTC. Drawing the rest from reference TRBV7-2 and TRBJ2-7, the complete variable domain is GAGVSQSPSNKVTEKGKDVELRCDPISGHTALYWYRQSLGQGLEFLIYFQGNSAPDKSGLPSDRFSAERTGGSVSTLTIQRTQQEDSAVYLCASSLRGRGPEQYFGPGTRLTVT.

In regard to this clone: Other DNA variants within this sample encode the same CDR3. The V call is TRBV6-5, the J call TRBJ2-1, with 7 bases aligning to TRBD1. Trimming took 4 bases from V and 5 from J; bases not matched to a gene: 2. Per the germline V gene, CDR1 is MNHEY and CDR2 is SVGAGI. This CDR3 spans 13 amino acids. The CDR3 region is CASSSGQDNEQFF. The CDR3 nucleotides read TGTGCCAGCAGTTCTGGACAGGACAATGAGCAGTTCTTC.

The chain is built from TRBV19 and TRBJ1-5, with D possibly matching TRBD1 (5 bases). Deletions cut 4 bases from V and 5 bases from J, with 18 bases between. Looked up from germline, CDR1 is LNHDA and CDR2 is SQIVND (reference sequence). The CDR3 is 16 residues long. The CDR3 DNA reads TGTGCCAGTAGTAACTCGGAGGGGCGATGGGATCAGCCCCAGCATTTT. Protein: CASSNSEGRWDQPQHF.

This clone has more than one count but fewer than ten. The chain uses TRBV5-4 and TRBJ2-5; TRBD2 agrees at 8 bases. The CDR3 is made up of 15 amino acids. The germline gives CDR1 SGHNT, CDR2 YYREEE (reference sequence). V lost 4 bases and J lost 0; bases outside the gene matches: 5. Here the CDR3 reads CASSPTSAYQETQYF. In nucleotides, the CDR3 is TGTGCCAGCAGCCCGACTAGCGCTTACCAAGAGACCCAGTACTTC.